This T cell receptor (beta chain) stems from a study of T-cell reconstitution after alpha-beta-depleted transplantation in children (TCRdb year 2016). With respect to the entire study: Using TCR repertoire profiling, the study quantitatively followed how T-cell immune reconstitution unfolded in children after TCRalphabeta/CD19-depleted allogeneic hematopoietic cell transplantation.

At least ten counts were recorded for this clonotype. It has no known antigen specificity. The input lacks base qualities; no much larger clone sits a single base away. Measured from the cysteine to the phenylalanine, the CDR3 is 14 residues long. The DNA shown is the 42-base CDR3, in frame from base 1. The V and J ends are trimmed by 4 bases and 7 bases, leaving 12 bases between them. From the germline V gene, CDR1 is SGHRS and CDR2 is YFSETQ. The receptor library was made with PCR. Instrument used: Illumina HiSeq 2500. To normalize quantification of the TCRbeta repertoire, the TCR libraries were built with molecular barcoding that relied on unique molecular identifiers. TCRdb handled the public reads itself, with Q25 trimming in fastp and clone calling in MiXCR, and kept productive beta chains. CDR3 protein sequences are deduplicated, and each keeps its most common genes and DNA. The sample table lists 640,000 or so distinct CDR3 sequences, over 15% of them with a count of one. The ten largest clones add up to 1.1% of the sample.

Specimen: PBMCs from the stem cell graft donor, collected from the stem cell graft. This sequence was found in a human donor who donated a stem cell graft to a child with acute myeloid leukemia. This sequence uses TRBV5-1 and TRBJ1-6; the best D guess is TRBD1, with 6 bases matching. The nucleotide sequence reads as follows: TGCGCCAGCAGCCAGGGGATGGAGAATTCACCCCTCCACTTT. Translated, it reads CASSQGMENSPLHF.